This T cell receptor beta chain was captured by sequencing in a study of response to subunit inactivated influenza vaccine. Findings and limits, study-wide: The authors proposed limited new T cell recruitment per seasonal influenza vaccination.

To note about this clonotype: Its antigen is as yet unknown.

The CDR3 is made up of 15 amino acids. The V gene end was trimmed by 8 bases and the J gene end by 0 bases; junction bases not matched to a gene: 7. The germline gives CDR1 MNHNS, CDR2 SASEGT. TCRdb itself ran the RT-PCR reads through MiXCR, one entry per CDR3 protein. The sample yields under 200,000 distinct CDR3 sequences, roughly 12% seen once. This sample was shared with a second study, whose subject was T cells expressing NK-cell markers. As reported in that work: In generating TCR beta cDNA, 5'RACE template switching with UMIs was used. An anti-gamma-delta TCR antibody restricted sorting to alpha-beta TCR T cells in several experiments. Several donors' CD3+CD56-NKG2C+ cells were dominated by the same clonotypes.

Sequenced material: CD8+ T cells sorted from PBMCs, taken roughly 13 days after vaccination. This TCR derives from a man in his forties or fifties who received an inactivated influenza vaccine. V and J are TRBV6-1 and TRBJ2-3; 8 bases are a match to TRBD1. CDR3 sequence: CASLRQGLSTDTQYF. In nucleotides, the CDR3 is TGTGCCAGCCTAAGACAGGGGCTGAGCACAGATACGCAGTATTTT.